The rows below give T cell receptor beta chains drawn from one sample of a study of CD8 T cells in Susac syndrome. TCRdb redid the calling of the immunoSEQ multiplex PCR reads with MiXCR, one entry per CDR3 protein. The sample has 200,000 to 300,000 distinct CDR3 sequences; 90% to 96% are singletons. Material for sequencing was CD4+ T cells from PBMCs. These receptor sequences come from a human donor with Susac syndrome. The CDR3 runs from the conserved cysteine through the conserved F or W. D genes are given only for firm matches.

TRBV9	-	TRBJ2-3	CASSEISSRVQDTQYF	TGTGCCAGCAGCGAGATCTCGTCCAGGGTGCAAGATACGCAGTATTTT
TRBV29-1	-	TRBJ1-4	CSVTQTNEKLFF	TGCAGCGTAACACAGACTAATGAAAAACTGTTTTTT
TRBV9	-	TRBJ1-2	CASSVEGHNMVPYGYTF	TGTGCCAGCAGCGTAGAAGGACACAATATGGTCCCGTATGGCTACACCTTC
TRBV9	TRBD2	TRBJ2-1	CASSVDGGALAEQFF	TGTGCCAGCAGCGTAGACGGGGGGGCTTTGGCTGAGCAGTTCTTC
TRBV24-1	-	TRBJ2-1	CATSPDGYNEQFF	TGTGCCACCAGTCCTGACGGCTACAATGAGCAGTTCTTC
TRBV7-9	TRBD2	TRBJ2-3	CASSKGLAGDTDTQYF	TGTGCCAGCAGCAAGGGACTAGCGGGAGACACAGATACGCAGTATTTT
TRBV3-1	TRBD2	TRBJ2-5	CASSQGGTSGRTRFF	TGTGCCAGCAGCCAAGGCGGGACTAGCGGGAGGACCCGGTTCTTC
TRBV20-1	TRBD1	TRBJ1-2	CSATGTANTYGYTF	TGCAGTGCCACCGGGACAGCCAATACCTATGGCTACACCTTC
TRBV29-1	TRBD2	TRBJ2-7	CSGGTSGPSYEQYF	TGCAGCGGAGGGACTAGCGGACCGTCCTACGAGCAGTACTTC
TRBV29-1	TRBD1	TRBJ2-1	CSVNRPGTGVGRYNEQFF	TGCAGCGTTAATAGGCCCGGGACAGGGGTGGGTCGGTACAATGAGCAGTTCTTC
TRBV19	-	TRBJ2-7	CASSIGTQVVYEQYF	TGTGCCAGTAGTATAGGAACCCAGGTAGTCTACGAGCAGTACTTC
TRBV20-1	-	TRBJ2-5	CSARSEGRETQYF	TGCAGTGCTAGATCAGAGGGCCGGGAGACCCAGTACTTC